This T cell receptor beta chain stems from a study of blood T cell repertoires in COVID-19. Study background: The analysed material was cDNA or gDNA that came from T cells, B-cell-depleted T cells, or PBMCs.

Profiled with immunoSEQ multiplex PCR; TCRdb holds only in-frame clones, not every one. The table lists about 26,000 clones, over 85% of them singletons. The clonotype was recovered from a human donor in a cohort sampled during active COVID-19. The sequenced sample consisted of peripheral blood.

In nucleotides, the CDR3 is TGTGCCAGCAGCCGAGGAGCGGGCCGATACAATGAGCAGTTCTTC. This encodes CASSRGAGRYNEQFF. The rearrangement uses TRBV7-6 and TRBJ2-1; D might be TRBD2 (6 bases). Trimming cost V 5 bases and J 4 bases, with 15 bases left between them. This CDR3 is 15 amino acids long. Germline CDR1 reads SGHVS; CDR2 reads FNYEAQ.